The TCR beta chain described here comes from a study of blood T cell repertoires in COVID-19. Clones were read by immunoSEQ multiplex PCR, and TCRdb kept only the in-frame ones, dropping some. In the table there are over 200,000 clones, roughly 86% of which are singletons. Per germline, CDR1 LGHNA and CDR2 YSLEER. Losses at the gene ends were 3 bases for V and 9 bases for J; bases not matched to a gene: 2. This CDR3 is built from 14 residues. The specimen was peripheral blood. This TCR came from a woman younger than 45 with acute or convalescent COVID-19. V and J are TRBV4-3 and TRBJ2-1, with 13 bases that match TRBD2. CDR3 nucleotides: TGCGCCAGCAGCCACCGGACTAGCGGGAGTGAGCAGTTCTTC. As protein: CASSHRTSGSEQFF.